This T cell receptor beta chain derives from a study of blood T cell repertoires in COVID-19 (dated by TCRdb to the early 2020s). Turning to the overall study: Samples from collaborators originated in the United States, Italy and Spain and spanned both the acute and convalescent phases of COVID-19. The prospective study material was composed of cDNA or gDNA derived from T cells, B-cell-depleted T cells, or PBMCs. The dataset comprised deeply sampled blood TCRbeta repertoires from subjects exposed to, actively infected with, or recovered from COVID-19. The repertoires were made available in a free public database intended to serve as a resource for research on the immune response to SARS-CoV-2. Samples came from the ongoing ImmuneRACE study (first 160 participants) plus 1,254 subjects from 6 global collaborators. The sample metadata nearly always contained a de-identified subject ID, COVID-19 status, age in years and sex. Where available, HLA class I and class II types were taken from metadata supplied by the sample provider and were not determined by assay-based typing. The full study reports these points: The quantity of clinical and demographic metadata differed by source and by participant and was supplied without curation.

Comments on this clone: Its antigen target is currently unknown. Per-base quality was not reported, and no clone a single base away is much larger than it.

Via the germline V gene, CDR1 is SGHDN and CDR2 FVKESK. From its cysteine to its phenylalanine, the CDR3 spans 15 amino acids. Only the CDR3 DNA stays, 45 bases, in frame from base 1. Trimming at the junction amounts to 3 bases on V and 0 bases on J, and the germline ends lie 9 bases apart. TCRbeta CDR3 regions were amplified from genomic DNA using the immunoSEQ Assay, a bias-controlled multiplex PCR. As for the authors' bioinformatics: Nucleated cell counts per sample were estimated from amplification of reference gene primers within the assay. To quantify the absolute abundance of each unique TCRbeta CDR3 rearrangement, sequence reads were collapsed and filtered. For each sample, productive Simpson clonality was calculated as the square root of Simpson's diversity index across productive rearrangements. TCRdb stores this immuneACCESS table with in-frame sequences only. Part of the clones is absent; in the studies checked, under half of the shortfall reflects unresolved V genes, and no reason is known for the rest. V, J and clone size are those of that table, while D and trimming were read from the DNA. Here the sample has about 150,000 clones; around 85% occur a single time. Jointly, the top ten make up 6.5% to 7.5% of the sample.

In Seattle, one collaborating source enrolled patients while the infection was active and tracked those patients longitudinally over the course of disease. Collaborating institutions collected whole blood in K2EDTA tubes following their own protocols. For TCRbeta analysis, collaborators shipped samples as frozen whole blood, isolated PBMCs, or DNA extracted from either of those sample types. The specimen was peripheral blood. The chain employs TRBV14 and TRBJ1-3; the D gene cannot be named for sure. The sequence was collected from a man older than 75 with COVID-19, enrolled during active disease. The nucleotides are TGTGCCAGCAGCCATTCGAGGGCCTCTGGAAACACCATATATTTT. It translates to CASSHSRASGNTIYF.